This T cell receptor beta chain originates from a study of blood T cell repertoires in COVID-19. Study details: Italy, Spain and the United States were the sources of the convalescent and acute COVID-19 samples. The analysed material was cDNA or gDNA that came from T cells, B-cell-depleted T cells, or PBMCs.

In the original workflow: Reference gene primer amplification in the assay estimated nucleated cell counts. Clones were read by immunoSEQ multiplex PCR, and TCRdb kept only the in-frame ones, dropping some. Clone size and V and J calls were adopted from that table, with D and trimming inferred from the DNA. The sample holds under 200,000 clones; more than 75% are singletons and the top ten take approximately 2.1%. The CDR3 sequence is 15 residues long. Trimming took 1 base from V and 2 from J, leaving 11 bases between them. Germline CDR1 SEHNR, CDR2 FQNEAQ (reference sequence). V and J are TRBV7-9 and TRBJ1-2; D is undetermined. This TCR was recovered from a man aged 50-59 years who had recovered from COVID-19. The sample comprised peripheral blood. CDR3 sequence reads: CASSLEKGSNYGYTF. The CDR3 DNA is TGTGCCAGCAGCTTAGAAAAAGGGAGCAACTATGGCTACACCTTC.